The 28 T cell receptor beta chains in this list originate from one sample, sequenced in a study of lymphopenia after photon versus proton radiotherapy. The data were produced by immunoSEQ multiplex PCR, yet TCRdb's version contains in-frame clones alone and is incomplete. The sample includes some 20,000 clones, about 89% of them seen just once. The sample consisted of peripheral blood, taken from a patient treated with proton-based radiotherapy. Every receptor here comes from a man older than 75 with esophageal cancer.

This chain joins TRBV29-1 and TRBJ1-2; D is undetermined. The germline V gene has CDR1 SQVTM and CDR2 ANQGSEA. This CDR3 has 11 amino acids. The V and J ends lost 4 bases and 1 base respectively, with 4 bases between them. The CDR3 protein is CSVADNYGYTF. The CDR3 region has the DNA TGCAGCGTTGCAGATAACTATGGCTACACCTTC. Using reference TRBV29-1 and TRBJ1-2 for the parts outside the CDR3, the full variable domain is SAVISQKPSRDICQRGTSLTIQCQVDSQVTMMFWYRQQPGQSLTLIATANQGSEATYESGFVIDKFPISRPNLTFSTLTVSNMSPEDSSIYLCSVADNYGYTFGSGTRLTVV.

V usage is TRBV19 and J usage is TRBJ1-2; 7 bases map to TRBD1. The CDR3 length is 14 residues. V shed 7 bases, J shed 4 bases, and the junction held 9 bases outside the gene matches. Germline V gene sequence: CDR1 LNHDA, CDR2 SQIVND (reference sequence). The CDR3 DNA reads as TGTGCCAGTAATCCGGGACAGACCTTCTATGGCTACACCTTC. It is translated as CASNPGQTFYGYTF.

The chain is built from TRBV2 and TRBJ2-5, with 9 bases lining up with TRBD1. J lost 4 bases, V lost 6 bases, and 0 bases had no gene match. CDR3 size: 12 residues. Germline CDR1 is SNHLY and CDR2 is FYNNEI. The CDR3 spells CASRDRGETQYF. The CDR3 bases are TGTGCCAGCAGGGACAGGGGAGAGACCCAGTACTTC.

The V and J genes are TRBV6-6 and TRBJ1-1; D possibly corresponds to TRBD1 (5 bases). V was cut by 2 bases and J by 5 bases, with 12 bases left in between. This CDR3 is 14 amino acids long. CDR1 is MNHNY and CDR2 is SVGAGI in the germline V gene (reference sequence). CDR3 DNA sequence: TGTGCCAGCAGTTACCAGGGTGGTGGAACTGAAGCTTTCTTT. Protein product: CASSYQGGGTEAFF.

V and J are TRBV30 and TRBJ1-1; tentative D call: TRBD1 (5 bases). Trimming stripped 1 base from V and 0 bases from J, with 6 bases between. Germline values: CDR1 GTSNPN, CDR2 SVGIG (reference sequence). There are 13 residues in the CDR3. This CDR3 is CAWSAGLNTEAFF. CDR3 DNA: TGTGCCTGGAGTGCGGGACTGAACACTGAAGCTTTCTTT.

The CDR3 DNA follows: TGTGCCAGCAGCTCGCTTCAGGGGGCGGGAACCGGGGAGCTGTTTTTT. The encoded protein is CASSSLQGAGTGELFF. This rearrangement joins TRBV11-3 to TRBJ2-2; 8 bases fit TRBD1. V trimming: 4 bases; J trimming: 5 bases; junction bases outside the gene matches: 9. The V gene's germline CDR1 is SGHNT and CDR2 YENEEA. The CDR3 sequence is 16 residues long.

This clone rates as medium-sized. V usage is TRBV7-8 and J usage is TRBJ2-7; 10 bases align to TRBD2. The CDR3 has 15 residues. Losses at the gene ends were 3 bases for V and 1 base for J; bases not matched to a gene: 3. Germline V lookup: CDR1 SGHVS, CDR2 FQNEAQ. CDR3 in DNA: TGTGCCAGCAGCTTGGTGACTAGCGGGTCCTACGAGCAGTACTTC. It translates to CASSLVTSGSYEQYF.

V gene TRBV10-3 combines with J gene TRBJ2-4; TRBD1 aligns across 8 bases. The CDR3 has 12 residues. Trimming at V came to 9 bases and at J to 5 bases, leaving 3 bases not matched to a gene. The germline V gene has CDR1 ENHRY and CDR2 SYGVKD. The CDR3 DNA reads TGTGCCATTATGGACAGGGAAAACATTCAGTACTTC. Its protein product is CAIMDRENIQYF.

The chain recombines TRBV2 with TRBJ1-2; maybe TRBD1 (5 bases). The V gene lost 8 bases and the J gene lost 2 bases, with 12 bases spanning the gap. The CDR3 is 13 residues long. CDR1 and CDR2 (germline): SNHLY, FYNNEI. The CDR3 loop is CASRGTGNYGYTF. CDR3 nucleotides: TGTGCCAGCCGAGGGACGGGGAACTATGGCTACACCTTC.

This clone came up once. J is TRBJ2-5 and V is TRBV14; TRBD1 aligns across 9 bases. The germline CDR1 and CDR2 sequences are SGHDN and FVKESK. The CDR3 is made up of 15 amino acids. V lost 1 base and J lost 7; bases outside the gene matches: 7. Written as DNA, the CDR3 is TGTGCCAGCAGCCAAGGCACAGGGGGCGTTGGGACCCAGTACTTC. Its protein product is CASSQGTGGVGTQYF.

This rearrangement joins TRBV5-1 to TRBJ2-3; unclear D gene. This CDR3 spans 14 amino acids. The germline CDR1 and CDR2 sequences are SGHRS and YFSETQ. V was cut by 7 bases and J by 2 bases, with 14 bases left in between. The CDR3 region has the DNA TGCGCCAGCGGTAGTGACTCAAACACAGATACGCAGTATTTT. Protein product: CASGSDSNTDTQYF.

The chain has TRBV12-5 and TRBJ1-6; D is perhaps TRBD1 (6 bases). This CDR3 is built from 24 residues. V was pared by 0 bases and J by 8 bases, with 38 bases between. The V gene's germline CDR1 is LGHNT and CDR2 FRNRAP. The CDR3 is CASGLVVGLTGEYVRGLSDSPLHF. CDR3 nucleotide sequence: TGTGCTAGTGGTTTGGTAGTGGGGCTGACAGGAGAATATGTCCGGGGTTTGAGTGATTCACCCCTCCACTTT.

The chain is built from TRBV19 and TRBJ2-2; 8 nucleotides align to TRBD1. The V and J ends lost 4 bases and 5 bases, in that order; junction bases with no gene match: 3. Germline V gives CDR1 LNHDA, CDR2 SQIVND (reference sequence). The CDR3 is 14 amino acids. DNA for the CDR3: TGTGCCAGTAGTACAGGGGGCGGGACCGGGGAGCTGTTTTTT. Its translation: CASSTGGGTGELFF.

The rearrangement uses TRBV27 and TRBJ1-2; D gene ambiguous. V lost 2 bases and J lost 2, with 9 bases in between. This CDR3 is 14 amino acids long. Germline CDR1 and CDR2: MNHEY and SMNVEV (reference sequence). CDR3 in amino acids: CASSLKGGNYGYTF. The CDR3 coding sequence is TGTGCCAGCAGTTTAAAGGGAGGAAACTATGGCTACACCTTC.

The chain is built from TRBV4-3 and TRBJ2-7; tentative D call: TRBD1 (5 bases). Germline assignment: CDR1 LGHNA and CDR2 YSLEER. The CDR3 extends over 17 amino acids. Between the trimmed V and J ends, which lost 0 bases and 2 bases, there was a span of 17 bases. The CDR3 sequence is CASSQDWGREVPYEQYF. The DNA of the CDR3 is TGCGCCAGCAGCCAAGATTGGGGCAGGGAAGTCCCCTACGAGCAGTACTTC.

There are a few counts of this clone. This chain connects TRBV5-4 to TRBJ1-1; no reliable D call. The V end lost 1 base, the J end lost 3 bases, and 1 base lay between the germline ends. The CDR3 runs to 11 residues. Germline-derived CDR1 and CDR2 are SGHNT and YYREEE (reference sequence). In nucleotides, the CDR3 is TGTGCCAGCAGCTTGTACACTGAAGCTTTCTTT. It is translated as CASSLYTEAFF.

The chain links TRBV11-2 to TRBJ1-2; TRBD1 agrees at 8 bases. The V segment lost 5 bases and the J segment 7 bases; nucleotides outside the gene matches: 12. The CDR3 is 15 residues long. Germline lookup yields CDR1 SGHAT and CDR2 FQNNGV. DNA for the CDR3: TGTGCCAGCAGCCCCCTTTCGGGGACAGGTATTGGCTACACCTTC. Protein: CASSPLSGTGIGYTF.

CDR3 amino acids: CASSLRGGVITDTQYF. The DNA for the CDR3 is TGTGCCAGCAGCTTACGGGGCGGGGTCATCACAGATACGCAGTATTTT. The V call is TRBV11-1, the J call TRBJ2-3; perhaps TRBD2 as D (6 bases). The CDR3 length is 16 residues. Per the germline V gene, CDR1 is SGHAT and CDR2 is FQDESV (reference sequence). V lost 2 bases to trimming and J lost 2 bases, with 14 bases between them.

V is TRBV5-4 and J is TRBJ2-5, with D perhaps TRBD1 (5 bases). The germline V gene has CDR1 SGHNT and CDR2 YYREEE (reference sequence). V was cut by 0 bases and J by 4 bases, with 10 bases left in between. This CDR3 is 14 amino acids long. Written as DNA, the CDR3 is TGTGCCAGCAGCTTGGAACAGGTCCGAGAGACCCAGTACTTC. Its translation: CASSLEQVRETQYF.

The rearrangement joins TRBV9 to TRBJ2-2; D gene ambiguous. CDR1 and CDR2 from the germline V gene are SGDLS and YYNGEE. The CDR3 is made up of 15 amino acids. V was cut by 4 bases and J by 5 bases, with 15 bases left in between. CDR3 DNA sequence: TGTGCCAGCAGCCCACGCTCCGGGCGGACCGGGGAGCTGTTTTTT. This sequence encodes CASSPRSGRTGELFF.

This clone was picked up one time. The chain recombines TRBV19 with TRBJ1-2; TRBD1 might be the D (5 bases). The CDR3 covers 15 residues. V lost 5 bases and J 5 bases, leaving 18 bases between the germline ends. Germline values: CDR1 LNHDA, CDR2 SQIVND (reference sequence). CDR3 sequence (DNA): TGTGCCAGTAGTGCCCCCCGGGACGGGTTTTATGGCTACACCTTC. This encodes CASSAPRDGFYGYTF.

This clone has a single count. The rearrangement joins TRBV19 to TRBJ1-4; 11 bases are a match to TRBD1. The CDR3 length is 16 residues. V gave up 3 bases and J gave up 8 bases; unmatched junction bases: 8. CDR1 is LNHDA and CDR2 is SQIVND in the germline V gene (reference sequence). The CDR3 coding sequence is TGTGCCAGTAGTATTGGAGGGACAGGGGGGAGAGAAAAACTGTTTTTT. Amino acids: CASSIGGTGGREKLFF.

This chain uses TRBV5-6 with TRBJ2-7; D possibly corresponds to TRBD2 (5 bases). CDR1 is SGHDT and CDR2 is YYEEEE in the germline V gene. This CDR3 spans 16 amino acids. The V end was cut by 2 bases, the J end by 7 bases, with 22 bases between. CDR3 nucleotide sequence: TGTGCCAGCAGCTTAAGGTTGGGTCTAGCCTCTGGGGAGCAGTACTTC. Protein: CASSLRLGLASGEQYF.

The CDR3 reads CASSSQRRAGLNYGYTF. As DNA, the CDR3 is TGTGCCAGCAGTTCCCAGAGAAGGGCCGGGTTAAACTATGGCTACACCTTC. This chain connects TRBV27 to TRBJ1-2, with D hard to call. Looked up from germline, CDR1 is MNHEY and CDR2 is SMNVEV (reference sequence). Trimming removed 4 bases from V and 2 bases from J, with 20 bases in between. The CDR3 contains 17 residues.

The rearrangement links TRBV5-1 to TRBJ1-6; D remains unclear. Trimming removed 5 bases from V and 6 bases from J, with 18 bases in between. The CDR3 has 16 amino acids. In germline, CDR1 is SGHRS, CDR2 YFSETQ. For the CDR3, the DNA is TGCGCCAGCAGTCTCGGAGATTTAGTGTTTAATTCACCCCTCCACTTT. It codes for CASSLGDLVFNSPLHF.

A single count supports this clone. The chain is built from TRBV2 and TRBJ1-4; D not resolved. The CDR3 consists of 14 residues. With 6 bases removed from V and 10 bases from J, the gap between germline ends came to 18 bases. The germline CDR1 and CDR2 sequences are SNHLY and FYNNEI. The CDR3 sequence: CASRYGSTRGKLFF. In DNA form, the CDR3 reads TGTGCCAGCAGATACGGCAGCACTCGGGGAAAACTGTTTTTT.

This sequence joins TRBV5-4 and TRBJ2-5; possibly TRBD2 for D (6 bases). TRBJ2-7 explains the end of the DNA better; the J call may be wrong. CDR3 length: 13 residues. The germline CDR1 and CDR2 sequences are SGHNT and YYREEE (reference sequence). This CDR3 reads CASSRDLDYEQYF. CDR3 DNA: TGTGCCAGCAGCAGGGACTTGGACTACGAGCAGTACTTC.

This rearrangement joins TRBV19 to TRBJ2-7, with D possibly matching TRBD1 (5 bases). V was cut by 1 base and J by 3 bases, with 10 bases left in between. Per germline, CDR1 LNHDA and CDR2 SQIVND (reference sequence). The CDR3 runs to 14 residues. CDR3 protein: CASSIGAGLYEQYF. The CDR3 bases are TGTGCCAGTAGTATAGGGGCAGGGCTCTACGAGCAGTACTTC. Full variable domain (remainder filled in from reference TRBV19 and TRBJ2-7): DGGITQSPKYLFRKEGQNVTLSCEQNLNHDAMYWYRQDPGQGLRLIYYSQIVNDFQKGDIAEGYSVSREKKESFPLTVTSAQKNPTAFYLCASSIGAGLYEQYFGPGTRLTVT.